One T cell receptor (beta chain) is described in this entry. Its specificity is unknown. Clones were sequenced by immunoSEQ multiplex PCR, and TCRdb holds only the in-frame ones, with some missing. The sample has 99,000 or so clones, about 81% seen once. The data derive from a study of T cell clones after liver transplantation. In the study overall: TCRbeta sequencing after a pre-transplant mixed lymphocyte reaction identified graft-donor-reactive clones, later tracked in post-transplant blood. General study points: Circulating graft-donor-reactive CD4 TCRbeta sequences fell significantly post-transplant in 5 of 8 subjects.

V lost 5 bases and J lost 6; bases outside the gene matches: 9. This CDR3 is 15 amino acids long. Germline loops: CDR1 LNHDA, CDR2 SQIVND (reference sequence). This TCR came from a human donor who received a liver transplant. The chain recombines TRBV19 with TRBJ2-7, with TRBD1 matching over 11 bases. Sequencing used CD4+ T cells from blood, obtained before liver transplant. CDR3 nucleotide sequence: TGTGCCAGTAGTCTTCCGGGACAGGGGGTATCCGAGCAGTACTTC. Translation: CASSLPGQGVSEQYF.